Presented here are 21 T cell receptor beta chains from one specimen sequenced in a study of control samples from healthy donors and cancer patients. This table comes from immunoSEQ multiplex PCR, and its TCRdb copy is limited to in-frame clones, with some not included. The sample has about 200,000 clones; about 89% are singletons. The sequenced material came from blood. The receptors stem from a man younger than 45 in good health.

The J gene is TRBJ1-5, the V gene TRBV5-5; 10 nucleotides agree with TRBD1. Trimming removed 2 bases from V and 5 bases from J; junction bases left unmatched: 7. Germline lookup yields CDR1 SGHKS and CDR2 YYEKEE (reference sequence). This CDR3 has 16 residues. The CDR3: CASSLETGGADQPQHF. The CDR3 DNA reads TGTGCCAGCAGCTTAGAGACAGGGGGCGCTGATCAGCCCCAGCATTTT. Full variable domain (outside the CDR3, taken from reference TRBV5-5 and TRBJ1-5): DAGVTQSPTHLIKTRGQQVTLRCSPISGHKSVSWYQQVLGQGPQFIFQYYEKEERGRGNFPDRFSARQFPNYSSELNVNALLLGDSALYLCASSLETGGADQPQHFGDGTRLSIL.

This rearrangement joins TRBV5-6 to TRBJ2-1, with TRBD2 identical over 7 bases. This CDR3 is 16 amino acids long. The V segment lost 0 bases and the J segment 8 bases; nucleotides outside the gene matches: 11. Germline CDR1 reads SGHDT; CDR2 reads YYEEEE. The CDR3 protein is CASSLGDYQLPDEQFF. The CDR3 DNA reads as TGTGCCAGCAGCTTGGGGGACTACCAACTCCCCGATGAGCAGTTCTTC.

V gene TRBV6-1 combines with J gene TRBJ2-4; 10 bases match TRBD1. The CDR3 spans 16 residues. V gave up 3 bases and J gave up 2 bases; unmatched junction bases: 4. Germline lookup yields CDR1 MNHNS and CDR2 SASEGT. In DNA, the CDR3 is TGTGCCAGCAGTGACAGGACAGGGGGTACCAAAAACATTCAGTACTTC. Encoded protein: CASSDRTGGTKNIQYF.

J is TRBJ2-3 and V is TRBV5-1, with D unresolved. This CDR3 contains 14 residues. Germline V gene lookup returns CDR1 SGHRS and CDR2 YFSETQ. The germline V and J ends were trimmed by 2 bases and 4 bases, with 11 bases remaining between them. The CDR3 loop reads CASSLNNSPDTQYF. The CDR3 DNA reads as TGCGCCAGCAGCTTAAACAACAGCCCAGATACGCAGTATTTT.

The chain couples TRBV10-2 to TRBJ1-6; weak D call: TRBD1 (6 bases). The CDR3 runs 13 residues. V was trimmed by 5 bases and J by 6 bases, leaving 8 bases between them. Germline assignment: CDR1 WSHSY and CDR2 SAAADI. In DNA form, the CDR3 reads TGCGCCAGCAGTTGGGGGGCTAATTCACCCCTCCACTTT. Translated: CASSWGANSPLHF.

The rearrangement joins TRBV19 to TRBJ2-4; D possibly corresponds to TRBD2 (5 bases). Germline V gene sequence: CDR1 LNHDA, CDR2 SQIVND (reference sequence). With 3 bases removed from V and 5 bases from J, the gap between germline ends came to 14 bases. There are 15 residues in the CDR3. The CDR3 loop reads CASSMGAQLENIQYF. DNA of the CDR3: TGTGCCAGTAGTATGGGAGCACAGCTAGAAAACATTCAGTACTTC.

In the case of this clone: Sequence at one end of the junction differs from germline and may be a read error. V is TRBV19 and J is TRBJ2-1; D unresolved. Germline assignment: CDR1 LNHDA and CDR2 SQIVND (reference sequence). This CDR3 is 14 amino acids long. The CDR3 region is CASSEGRILGVPVF. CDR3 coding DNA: TGTGCCAGTAGTGAAGGACGGATTTTAGGTGTTCCGGTCTTC.

The chain's CDR3 is CASSLTGTGRTGELFF. Here the CDR3 DNA reads TGTGCCAGCAGCTTGACCGGGACAGGGAGAACCGGGGAGCTGTTTTTT. This chain joins TRBV11-2 and TRBJ2-2, with 9 nucleotides matching TRBD1. Losses at the gene ends were 3 bases for V and 5 bases for J; bases not matched to a gene: 7. The CDR3 runs 16 residues. Germline-derived CDR1 and CDR2 are SGHAT and FQNNGV.

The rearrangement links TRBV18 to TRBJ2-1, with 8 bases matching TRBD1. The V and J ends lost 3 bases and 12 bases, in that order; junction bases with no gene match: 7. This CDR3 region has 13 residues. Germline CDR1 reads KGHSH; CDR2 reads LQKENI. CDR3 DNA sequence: TGTGCCAGCTCACCTCCACAGGGGGTGGTGCAGTTCTTC. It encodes CASSPPQGVVQFF.

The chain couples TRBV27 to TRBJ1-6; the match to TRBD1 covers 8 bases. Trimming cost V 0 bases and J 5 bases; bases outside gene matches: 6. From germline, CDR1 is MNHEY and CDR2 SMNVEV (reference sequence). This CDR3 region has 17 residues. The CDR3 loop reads CASSLSTGTGNNSPLHF. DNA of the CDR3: TGTGCCAGCAGTTTATCGACCGGGACAGGCAATAATTCACCCCTCCACTTT.

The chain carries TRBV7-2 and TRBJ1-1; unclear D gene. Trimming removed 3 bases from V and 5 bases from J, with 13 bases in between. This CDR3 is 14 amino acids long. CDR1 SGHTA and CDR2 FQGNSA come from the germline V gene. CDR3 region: CASSFGLGGTEAFF. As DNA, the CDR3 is TGTGCCAGCAGCTTTGGTCTGGGCGGGACTGAAGCTTTCTTT.

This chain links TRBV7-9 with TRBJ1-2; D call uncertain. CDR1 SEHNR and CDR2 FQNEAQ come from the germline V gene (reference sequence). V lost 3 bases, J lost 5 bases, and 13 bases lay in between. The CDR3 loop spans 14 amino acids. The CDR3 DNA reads TGTGCCAGCAGCTTGTTGTCCAACCCGTATGGCTACACCTTC. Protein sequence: CASSLLSNPYGYTF.

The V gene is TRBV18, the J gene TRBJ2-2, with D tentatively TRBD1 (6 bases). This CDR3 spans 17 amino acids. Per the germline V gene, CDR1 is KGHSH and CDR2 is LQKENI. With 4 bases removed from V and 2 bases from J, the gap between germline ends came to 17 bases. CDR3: CASSRGIGTQNTGELFF. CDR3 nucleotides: TGTGCCAGCTCACGGGGGATCGGGACACAAAACACCGGGGAGCTGTTTTTT.

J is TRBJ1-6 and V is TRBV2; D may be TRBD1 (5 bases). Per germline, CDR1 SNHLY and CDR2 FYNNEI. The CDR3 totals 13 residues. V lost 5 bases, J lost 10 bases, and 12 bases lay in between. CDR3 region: CASSRTTTSPLHF. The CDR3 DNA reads TGTGCCAGCAGTAGGACAACAACGTCACCCCTCCACTTT. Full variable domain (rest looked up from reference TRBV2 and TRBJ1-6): EPEVTQTPSHQVTQMGQEVILRCVPISNHLYFYWYRQILGQKVEFLVSFYNNEISEKSEIFDDQFSVERPDGSNFTLKIRSTKLEDSAMYFCASSRTTTSPLHFGNGTRLTVT.

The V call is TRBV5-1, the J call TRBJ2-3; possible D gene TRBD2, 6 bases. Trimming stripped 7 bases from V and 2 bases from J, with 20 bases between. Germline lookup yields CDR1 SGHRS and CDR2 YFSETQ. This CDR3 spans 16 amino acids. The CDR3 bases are TGCGCCAGCGTCCAGGGTAGCGGAGAAAACACAGATACGCAGTATTTT. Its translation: CASVQGSGENTDTQYF.

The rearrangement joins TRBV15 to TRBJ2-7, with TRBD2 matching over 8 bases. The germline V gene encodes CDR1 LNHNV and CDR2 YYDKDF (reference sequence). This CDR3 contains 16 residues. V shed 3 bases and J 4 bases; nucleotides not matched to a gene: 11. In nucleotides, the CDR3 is TGTGCCACCAGCAGGTTGGGTGGGCGGGGGGTGTACGAGCAGTACTTC. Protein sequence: CATSRLGGRGVYEQYF. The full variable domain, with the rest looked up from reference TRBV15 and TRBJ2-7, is DAMVIQNPRYQVTQFGKPVTLSCSQTLNHNVMYWYQQKSSQAPKLLFHYYDKDFNNEADTPDNFQSRRPNTSFCFLDIRSPGLGDTAMYLCATSRLGGRGVYEQYFGPGTRLTVT.

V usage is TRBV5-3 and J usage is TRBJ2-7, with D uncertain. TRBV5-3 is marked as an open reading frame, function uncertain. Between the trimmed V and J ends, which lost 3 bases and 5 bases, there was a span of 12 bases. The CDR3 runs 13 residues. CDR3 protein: CARSSFPKDEQYF. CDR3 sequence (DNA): TGTGCCAGAAGCTCCTTCCCAAAAGACGAGCAGTACTTC.

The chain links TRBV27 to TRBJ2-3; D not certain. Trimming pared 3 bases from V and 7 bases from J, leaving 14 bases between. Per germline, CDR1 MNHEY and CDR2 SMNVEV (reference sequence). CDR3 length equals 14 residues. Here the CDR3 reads CASSLGLLGNTQYF. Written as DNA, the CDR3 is TGTGCCAGCAGTTTGGGCCTACTGGGGAATACGCAGTATTTT.

The CDR3: CASSLASGGPSTDTQYF. Here the CDR3 DNA reads TGCGCCAGCAGCTTGGCCAGTGGGGGACCTAGCACAGATACGCAGTATTTT. V is TRBV5-1 and J is TRBJ2-3, with D possibly called TRBD1 or TRBD2 (5 bases each). The CDR3 runs 17 residues. The V end lost 0 bases, the J end lost 0 bases, and 14 bases lay between the germline ends. CDR1 SGHRS and CDR2 YFSETQ come from the germline V gene.

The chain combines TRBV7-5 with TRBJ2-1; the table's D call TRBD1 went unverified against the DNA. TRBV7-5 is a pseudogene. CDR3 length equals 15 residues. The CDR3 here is CARSLVGAPYNEQFF. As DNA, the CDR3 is TGTGCCAGAAGCTTAGTAGGGGCCCCCTACAATGAGCAGTTCTTC.

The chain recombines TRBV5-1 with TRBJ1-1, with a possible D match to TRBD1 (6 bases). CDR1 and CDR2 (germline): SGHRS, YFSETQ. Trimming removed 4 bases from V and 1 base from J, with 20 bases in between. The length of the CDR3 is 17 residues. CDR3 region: CASSPSLPGAGNTEAFF. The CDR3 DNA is TGCGCCAGCAGCCCCTCGCTCCCGGGGGCCGGGAACACTGAAGCTTTCTTT.